This TCR beta chain came from a study of neurological immune-mediated disorders. This clonotype was counted a few times. Its target is unknown. Whole-study findings and limits: Multiple sclerosis was found to have the least TCR clonal expansion, below healthy controls, and HTLV-1-associated myelopathy the most.

V was clipped by 3 bases and J by 4 bases; unmatched bases: 9. Per the germline V gene, CDR1 is SGHTA and CDR2 is FQGTGA. This CDR3 comprises 16 residues. Time point defined: longitudinal time-point 2. It was blood bank volunteers in Maryland, USA who made up the healthy controls. Source material was 2 million unsorted PBMCs, stored at -80 °C in RNAlater. MiXCR was run by TCRdb on the 5' RACE reads, yielding one entry per CDR3 protein. The data contain fewer than 70,000 distinct CDR3 sequences, about 10% of them singletons. Sequences were obtained from PBMCs. The chain couples TRBV7-3 to TRBJ2-3; TRBD1 matches at 8 bases. This receptor was taken from a man under 40 in good health. CDR3: CASSFANLGQADTQYF. The CDR3 DNA reads TGTGCCAGCAGCTTCGCTAACCTGGGACAGGCAGATACGCAGTATTTT.